This TCR beta chain was recovered during a study of long-term antiretroviral therapy in people with HIV. Germline values: CDR1 GTSNPN, CDR2 SVGIG (reference sequence). The CDR3 is made up of 13 amino acids. The ends lost 2 bases at V and 5 bases at J; junction bases unmatched: 3. The immunoSEQ assay was v3.0, run at survey level. Sequencing efforts were directed toward roughly 40,000-50,000 T-cell genomes per sample. Generated by immunoSEQ multiplex PCR, the TCRdb table keeps only in-frame clones and is missing some. The sample includes more than 9,500 clones, 70% to 80% of them seen just once. Every participant with HIV received treatment in the United States. Samples held roughly 0.9-10 million cryopreserved PBMC before DNA extraction. This clone has just one count.

The sequencing here drew on unsorted PBMCs, taken 3 to 3.3 years before starting antiretroviral therapy. V usage is TRBV30 and J usage is TRBJ1-2, with TRBD1 matching 9 bases. This TCR was sampled from a man aged 40-50 years with HIV. The CDR3 loop is CAWSPGQGYGYTF. In DNA, the CDR3 is TGTGCCTGGAGTCCGGGACAGGGATATGGCTACACCTTC.